The present TCR beta chain was sequenced within a study of cytomegalovirus exposure and HLA in healthy donors (dated by TCRdb to 2016 to 2017). Background for the entire study: An earlier analysis of some 550 of the donors reported 276 Gb of sequence data and around 110 million unique TCR beta sequences from 150 million to 200 million T cells. An early release that covered several hundred HLA-typed donors contained approximately 300 gigabases of sequencing data and approximately 85 million unique TCR sequences. Of the 300 to 450 genotyped donors, approximately 83% fell in the genetic ancestry cluster associated with self-reported Caucasian donors. The study aimed to test whether signatures of past pathogen exposure could be identified by cataloging public T cell receptors. The study profiled the T cell repertoires of about 640 subjects by immunosequencing and related them to cytomegalovirus serostatus. Along with the roughly 700-subject first cohort, a separate validation cohort of more than 90 different subjects was used. The study combined high-throughput TCR immunosequencing, statistical association of individual TCRs with disease status, and machine learning to predict cytomegalovirus infection status. A later analysis re-analyzed previously published TCR beta repertoires from approximately 670 donors and added high-resolution HLA genotyping to study TCR occurrence patterns. Rather than using new phenotypic data, the later analysis identified candidate immune exposures from TCR beta sequences and from how often those sequences occurred across donors. An earlier analysis of about 620 of the donors applied high-throughput TCR beta sequencing to assess whether each TCR beta V gene segment acted as functional or pseudogenic. Donor age, sex, ethnicity and CMV serostatus were compiled together with the repertoire data. In a later genetic analysis, genome-wide SNP genotypes for about 65% of the 666 donors were used, and that subset was treated as a discovery cohort. Every repertoire in the discovery cohort had been generated on one and the same sequencing platform. Class I and class II HLA loci were covered by the typing at four-digit resolution. The number of typed donors differed by locus: about 620-640 for A, B, C, DRB1 and DQB1; some 540 for DQA1; over 600 for DPA1; and roughly 450 for DPB1. Because of strong linkage in the cohort, 5 or 6 DR-DQ haplotypes were treated as single units for association and clustering. Across 398 genotyped donors of the cohort, an average of approximately 240,000 unique TCR beta nucleotide sequences per donor were sequenced, and roughly 17% of those sequences were non-productive.

In total, just over 650 healthy bone marrow donors made up the cohort. At the time of sampling, all cohort members were nominally healthy, though unrecorded immune exposures were likely present. The donor tested CMV seronegative and was one of the 352 seronegative cohort members. A peripheral blood sample was collected from each donor, and TCR beta sequencing was performed on peripheral blood mononuclear cells. Genomic DNA extraction from the blood cell samples was performed with the Qiagen DNeasy Blood Extraction Kit. Libraries were built with the immunoSEQ multiplex PCR assay. For the multiplex PCR, a mixture combining 60 forward primers for TCR Vbeta segments and 13 reverse primers for TCR Jbeta segments was used. The CDR3 region of rearranged TCR beta genes was amplified from genomic DNA with a multiplex PCR assay. The amplified TCR beta libraries were sequenced on the Illumina HiSeq System as 87-base-pair reads. The original pipeline was this. In a later analysis, roughly 80 million unique TCR beta chains were counted across the approximately 670 repertoires, and roughly 11 million of these chains were shared by at least two donors. To remove PCR and sequencing errors, raw reads were error-corrected and collapsed into unique sequences using a nearest-neighbor algorithm that merged closely related sequences. V, D and J gene segments were assigned by aligning CDR3 sequences to IMGT reference sequences. For a sequence to be retained, at least a six-nucleotide match to both a V gene segment and a J gene segment was required. Rearrangements were called productive when the CDR3 lacked stop codons and stayed in frame with V and J; all others were non-productive. Following IMGT convention, CDR3 was defined as the stretch from the second conserved V-encoded cysteine to the conserved J-encoded phenylalanine. The earlier analysis of fewer than 700 of the donors excluded sequences that lacked an unambiguous match to a single V gene segment. In an earlier analysis of approximately 590 of the donors, a V segment was called functional when productive rearrangements were above 56.7%, and segregating when the standard deviation between donors exceeded 5%. A statistical classification framework was built for diagnosing cytomegalovirus status from the catalog of TCR beta chain sequences. In a later analysis, TCR nucleotide sequences were compared against IMGT/GENE-DB human TR gene sequences so that V and J genes could be assigned. The TCRdist pipeline was used in a later analysis to assign CDR3 sequences and most-parsimonious VDJ recombination scenarios. A later analysis defined each TCR beta chain by its CDR3 amino acid sequence plus V-gene family, and excluded reads lacking a unique V-gene family. A later analysis removed 450 to 600 highly shared, low-generation-probability nucleotide sequences to deal with suspected cross-contamination and a sequencing artifact. In a later analysis, a clonal expansion index for each public chain was calculated from normalized within-repertoire ranks of inferred template counts. A later analysis computed generation probabilities with a VDJ recombination model fitted to out-of-frame rearrangements, and checked the results against IGoR. A later analysis scored TCR-TCR, TCR-HLA and TCR-CMV co-occurrence with hypergeometric tests, applying a repertoire-size bias correction to TCR pairs. To estimate false discovery rates, a later analysis permuted the HLA or CMV assignments 20 times. A later analysis grouped co-occurring TCRs with DBSCAN, adding TCRdist sequence similarity when clustering within HLA-allele-positive subsets. Co-occurrence clustering excluded repertoires with fewer than 30,000 or more than 120,000 public chains, plus five with anomalous nucleotide sharing. The table comes from immuneACCESS by way of TCRdb, which keeps in-frame sequences with V and J called. Part of the clones is missing from these tables; in studies checked, under half for an unresolved V gene and the rest for unknown reasons. Clonal size and the V and J genes are those of that table, whereas D and trimming came from the DNA. Within this sample are roughly 150,000 clones, with approximately 80% of them counted one time only. The top ten hold more than 1.5% of the sample.

Results and caveats for the whole study, not just this receptor: In both the original and validation cohorts, the classifier was reported to diagnose cytomegalovirus status with high specificity and sensitivity. Compared with the roughly 670-donor mean, donors in an Asian-associated ancestry cluster had fewer N-insertions in productive TCRs, according to a later genetic analysis. According to a later analysis, parvovirus B19, influenza, CMV and Epstein-Barr virus appeared linked to several top co-occurrence clusters. Strong co-occurrence of HLA alleles, especially DR and DQ, made assigning TCR associations to individual alleles difficult. V-gene and J-gene trimming of TCR beta chains was associated with a missense DCLRE1C variant in a later genetic analysis, and the association was replicated in an independent cohort. A later analysis found that HLA-associated TCR beta chains were more clonally expanded and had lower generation probabilities than equally common non-associated chains. A cluster of highly shared sequence variants was judged likely to be a technical artifact of the sequencing pipeline. While some public TCRs were present in many individuals, most TCR sequences turned up only very rarely across donors. For the cohort, immune exposure information was limited to CMV serostatus. A further reported finding was that TCR beta sequences accurately predicted the HLA-A and HLA-B alleles for most subjects in the first cohort. Most CMV-associated TCR beta chains appeared to be HLA-restricted in a later analysis, and the HLA associations seemed to be driven largely by CMV exposure. Presence/absence analyses assumed roughly uniform sequencing depth across donors, an assumption that may not hold. The cohort was sequenced for TCR beta chains only, and without alpha or paired-chain data the features that could be detected were limited. Broadly in line with IMGT annotations, most TCR beta V segments showed up in productive rearrangements about 90% or about 30% of the time in an earlier analysis of 450 to 750 of the donors. It was suggested by the authors that the approach could potentially be generalized to other disease states and immunological phenotypes. Because the 87-base-pair reads could not distinguish some IMGT-functional V segments, including TRBV6-2 and TRBV6-3, those segments were excluded. Linkage disequilibrium might explain the correlated functional status among segregating V segments, but an unknown experimental factor could not be ruled out. Because counts were too low, 15 or so rarely observed V segments, including chromosome 9 orphons, were excluded from the earlier analysis of around 640 of the donors. Three of the identified cytomegalovirus-associated TCR beta chains were confirmed in vitro to be specific for cytomegalovirus antigens. A later analysis associated about 17,000 TCR beta sequences with specific HLA alleles at a false discovery rate of 0.05. In a later analysis, TCR association rates were found to vary across HLA loci, with the most associated TCRs seen for DRB1 alleles and the fewest for HLA-C alleles. A total of fewer than 200 TCR beta chains were listed by the study as associated with cytomegalovirus. Because some donors lacked HLA typing at each locus, the association tests relied only on the typed subset.

In the case of this clone: No antigen is known for it. No clone much larger than this one lies a single base away; base qualities are absent.

The junction carries 16 bases between V and J, which are trimmed by 7 bases and 13 bases respectively. The CDR3 has 11 amino acids, counting the end cysteine and phenylalanine. The only DNA kept is the CDR3, 33 bases in frame from the first base. The germline V gene sets CDR1 to MDHEN and CDR2 to SYDVKM. The sequenced sample was PBMCs. The chain uses TRBV28 and TRBJ1-1; no D gene call is confident. The receptor was isolated from a woman under 30 in good health and CMV-seronegative. In nucleotide form, the sequence is TGTGCCAGCACCATGGTCGGTCGGGGTTTCTTT. Its translation reads: CASTMVGRGFF.